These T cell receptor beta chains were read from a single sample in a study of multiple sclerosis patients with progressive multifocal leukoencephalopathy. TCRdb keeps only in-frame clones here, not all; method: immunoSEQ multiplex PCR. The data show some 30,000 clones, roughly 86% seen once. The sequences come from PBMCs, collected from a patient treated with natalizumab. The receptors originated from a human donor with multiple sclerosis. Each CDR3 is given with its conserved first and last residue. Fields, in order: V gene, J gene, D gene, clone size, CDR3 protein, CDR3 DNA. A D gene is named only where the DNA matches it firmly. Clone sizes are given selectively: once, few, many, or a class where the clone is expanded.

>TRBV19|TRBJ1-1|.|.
CASVTGAYMNTEAFF
TGTGCCAGTGTGACCGGGGCCTATATGAACACTGAAGCTTTCTTT
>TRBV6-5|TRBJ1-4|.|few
CASRQRGLGVRGLFF
TGTGCCAGCAGGCAACGGGGGCTAGGGGTACGGGGACTGTTTTTT
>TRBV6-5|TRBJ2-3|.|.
CASCLATSTDTQYF
TGTGCCAGCTGCTTAGCGACTAGCACAGATACGCAGTATTTT
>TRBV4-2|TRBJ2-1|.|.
CASSQDLVAGKMQFF
TGTGCCAGCAGCCAAGATTTGGTGGCGGGGAAGATGCAGTTCTTC
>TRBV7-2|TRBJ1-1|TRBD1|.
CASSRQGASEAFF
TGTGCCAGCAGCAGACAGGGGGCGTCTGAAGCTTTCTTT
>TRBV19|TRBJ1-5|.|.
CASSISGQPQHF
TGTGCCAGTAGTATTTCAGGGCAGCCCCAGCATTTT
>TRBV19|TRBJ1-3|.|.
CASSIGDSGNTIYF
TGTGCCAGTAGTATAGGAGATTCTGGAAACACCATATATTTT
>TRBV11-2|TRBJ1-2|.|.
CASSPVPRGGYGYTF
TGTGCCAGCAGCCCAGTCCCCAGGGGCGGCTATGGCTACACCTTC
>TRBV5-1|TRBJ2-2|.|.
CASRADANTGELFF
TGCGCCAGCAGGGCGGACGCGAACACCGGGGAGCTGTTTTTT
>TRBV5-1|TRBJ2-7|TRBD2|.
CASSPITGTSLEQYF
TGCGCCAGCAGCCCGATCACCGGGACTAGCCTCGAGCAGTACTTC
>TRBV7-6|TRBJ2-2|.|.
CAGGTPNTGELFF
TGTGCCGGAGGGACACCGAACACCGGGGAGCTGTTTTTT
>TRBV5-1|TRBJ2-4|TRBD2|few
CASSGRPGNIQYF
TGCGCCAGCTCCGGGAGGCCGGGCAACATTCAGTACTTC
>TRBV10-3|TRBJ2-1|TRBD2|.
CAIGRPGGYNEQFF
TGTGCCATCGGCCGGCCGGGAGGCTACAATGAGCAGTTCTTC
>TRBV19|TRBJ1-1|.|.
CASSIFGGGTEAFF
TGTGCCAGTAGTATATTTGGCGGGGGCACTGAAGCTTTCTTT
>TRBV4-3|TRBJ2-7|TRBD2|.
CASSLALAGGERAHEQYF
TGCGCCAGCAGCCTTGCTCTAGCGGGAGGGGAGAGAGCCCACGAGCAGTACTTC
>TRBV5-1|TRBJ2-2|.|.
CASSLGVTGELFF
TGCGCCAGCAGCTTAGGGGTTACCGGGGAGCTGTTTTTT
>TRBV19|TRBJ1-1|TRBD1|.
CASSGTGEAYRFAEAFF
TGTGCCAGTAGTGGGACAGGGGAGGCGTACCGTTTCGCTGAAGCTTTCTTT
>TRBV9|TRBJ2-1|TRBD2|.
CASSVEKSLGRGEQFF
TGTGCCAGCAGCGTAGAAAAAAGTCTAGGGAGGGGCGAGCAGTTCTTC
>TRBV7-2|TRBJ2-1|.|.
CASSLDRREQFF
TGTGCCAGCAGCTTAGATCGGCGTGAGCAGTTCTTC
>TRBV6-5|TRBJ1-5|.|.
CASSHGGRTNQPQHF
TGTGCCAGCAGTCATGGAGGACGGACAAATCAGCCCCAGCATTTT
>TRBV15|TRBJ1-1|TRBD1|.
CATSSRDRAGPEAFF
TGTGCCACCAGCTCCAGAGACAGGGCGGGTCCTGAAGCTTTCTTT
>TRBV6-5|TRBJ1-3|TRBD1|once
CASSRGQGRNTIYF
TGTGCCAGCAGTCGGGGACAGGGTAGAAACACCATATATTTT
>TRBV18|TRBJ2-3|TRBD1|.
CASSPPTGAGGTQYF
TGTGCCAGCTCACCCCCGACAGGGGCCGGGGGTACGCAGTATTTT
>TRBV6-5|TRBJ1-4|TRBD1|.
CASSYSSRGRGEKLFF
TGTGCCAGCAGTTACTCATCCAGGGGGCGAGGTGAAAAACTGTTTTTT
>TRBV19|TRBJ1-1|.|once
CASSPGPFGNTEAFF
TGTGCCAGTAGTCCAGGGCCCTTCGGGAACACTGAAGCTTTCTTT
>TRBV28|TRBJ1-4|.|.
CASSFRRGATNEKLFF
TGTGCCAGCAGTTTTCGCAGGGGAGCAACTAATGAAAAACTGTTTTTT
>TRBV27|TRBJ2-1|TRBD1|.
CASSPSPPGDRGDNEQFF
TGTGCCAGCAGTCCATCCCCGCCGGGGGACAGGGGCGACAATGAGCAGTTCTTC
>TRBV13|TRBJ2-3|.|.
CASSSYTGTDTQYF
TGTGCCAGCAGCTCCTACACGGGCACAGATACGCAGTATTTT
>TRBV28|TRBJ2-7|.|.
CASGRAYEQYF
TGTGCCAGCGGGAGAGCCTACGAGCAGTACTTC
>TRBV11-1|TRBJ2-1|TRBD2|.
CASSIRTSGSHNEQFF
TGTGCCAGCAGCATTCGGACTAGCGGGAGCCACAATGAGCAGTTCTTC
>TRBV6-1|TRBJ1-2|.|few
CASSERPQVYGYTF
TGTGCCAGCAGTGAACGTCCGCAGGTCTATGGCTACACCTTC
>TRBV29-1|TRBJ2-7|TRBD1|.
CSVRADRGSWEQYF
TGCAGCGTTCGGGCTGACAGGGGTTCTTGGGAGCAGTACTTC
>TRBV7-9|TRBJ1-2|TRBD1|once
CASRGGTGKIGGYTF
TGTGCCAGCAGGGGAGGGACAGGGAAGATCGGTGGCTACACCTTC
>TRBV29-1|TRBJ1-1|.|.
CSVESGFSTEAFF
TGCAGCGTTGAATCCGGGTTTAGTACTGAAGCTTTCTTT
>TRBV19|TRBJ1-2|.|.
CASSIPGTGPNYGYTF
TGTGCCAGTAGTATACCGGGAACAGGCCCGAACTATGGCTACACCTTC
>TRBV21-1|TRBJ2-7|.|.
CASSNRRTSYEQYF
TGTGCCAGCAGCAACAGAAGGACCAGCTACGAGCAGTACTTC
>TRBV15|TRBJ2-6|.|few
CATSRVSGTGANVLTF
TGTGCCACCAGCAGAGTTTCGGGTACTGGGGCCAACGTCCTGACTTTC
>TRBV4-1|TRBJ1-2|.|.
CASSPGSYGYTF
TGCGCCAGCAGCCCCGGATCCTATGGCTACACCTTC
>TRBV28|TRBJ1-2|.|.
CASSLPGPNYGYTF
TGTGCCAGCAGTTTGCCAGGTCCGAACTATGGCTACACCTTC
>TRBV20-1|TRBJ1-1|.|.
CSARRNTEAFF
TGCAGTGCTAGACGGAACACTGAAGCTTTCTTT
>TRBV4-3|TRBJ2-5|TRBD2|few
CASSQQLWEGRETQYF
TGCGCCAGCAGCCAACAATTGTGGGAGGGGCGGGAGACCCAGTACTTC
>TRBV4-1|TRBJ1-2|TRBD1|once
CASSQSDRARHGYTF
TGCGCCAGCAGCCAGTCGGACAGGGCCAGGCATGGCTACACCTTC
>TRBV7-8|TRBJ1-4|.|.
CASSPQTVGNEKLFF
TGTGCCAGCAGCCCTCAGACAGTTGGGAATGAAAAACTGTTTTTT
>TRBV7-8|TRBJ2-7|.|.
CASSLAIGATYEQYF
TGTGCCAGCAGCTTAGCAATAGGCGCAACTTACGAGCAGTACTTC
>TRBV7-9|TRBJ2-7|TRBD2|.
CASSLGGGTYEQYF
TGTGCCAGCAGCCTGGGGGGGGGTACCTACGAGCAGTACTTC
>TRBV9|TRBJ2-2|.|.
CASSSFGGGTGELFF
TGTGCCAGCAGCTCTTTTGGAGGGGGCACCGGGGAGCTGTTTTTT
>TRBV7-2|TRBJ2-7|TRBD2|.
CASSLGGELAGLGEQYF
TGTGCCAGCAGCTTAGGGGGGGAACTAGCGGGATTGGGCGAGCAGTACTTC
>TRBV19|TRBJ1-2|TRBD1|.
CASTTGQGHGYTF
TGTGCCAGTACTACAGGACAGGGACATGGCTACACCTTC
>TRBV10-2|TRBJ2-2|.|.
CASIGGPGTGELFF
TGCGCCAGCATCGGGGGACCGGGCACCGGGGAGCTGTTTTTT
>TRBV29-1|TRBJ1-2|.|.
CSVEGVAGYGYTF
TGCAGCGTTGAAGGGGTCGCTGGCTATGGCTACACCTTC
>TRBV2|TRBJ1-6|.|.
CASKGTYNSPLHF
TGTGCCAGCAAAGGGACTTATAATTCACCCCTCCACTTT
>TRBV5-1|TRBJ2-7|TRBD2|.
CASSSSGRHEQYF
TGCGCCAGCAGTTCTAGCGGGAGGCACGAGCAGTACTTC
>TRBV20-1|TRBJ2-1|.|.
CSARDNEQFF
TGCAGTGCTAGAGACAATGAGCAGTTCTTC
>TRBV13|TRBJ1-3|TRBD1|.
CASSSGQGSGNTIYF
TGTGCCAGCAGCTCCGGACAGGGATCAGGAAACACCATATATTTT
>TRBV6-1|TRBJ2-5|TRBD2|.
CASSPGRVQETQYF
TGTGCCAGCAGTCCAGGGAGGGTTCAAGAGACCCAGTACTTC
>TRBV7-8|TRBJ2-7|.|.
CASSFQDEQYF
TGTGCCAGCAGCTTTCAGGACGAGCAGTACTTC